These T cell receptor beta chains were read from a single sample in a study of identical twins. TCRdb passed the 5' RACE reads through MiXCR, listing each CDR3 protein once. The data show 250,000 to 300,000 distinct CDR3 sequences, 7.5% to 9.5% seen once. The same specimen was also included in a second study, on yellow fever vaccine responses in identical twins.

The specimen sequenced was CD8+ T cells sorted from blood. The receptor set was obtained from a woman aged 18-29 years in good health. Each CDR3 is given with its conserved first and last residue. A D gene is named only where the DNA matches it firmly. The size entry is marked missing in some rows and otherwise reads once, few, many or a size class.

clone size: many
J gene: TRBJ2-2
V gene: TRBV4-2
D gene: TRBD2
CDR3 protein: CASSQEIAGGITGELFF
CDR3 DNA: TGTGCCAGCAGCCAAGAAATAGCGGGAGGTATCACCGGGGAGCTGTTTTTT

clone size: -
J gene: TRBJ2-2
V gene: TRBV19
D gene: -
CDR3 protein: CASSSFDRNTGELFF
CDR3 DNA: TGTGCCAGTAGTAGCTTCGACAGGAACACCGGGGAGCTGTTTTTT

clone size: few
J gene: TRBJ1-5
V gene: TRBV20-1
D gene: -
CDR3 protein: CSARDIGTINQPQHF
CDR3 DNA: TGCAGTGCTAGAGATATCGGGACAATCAATCAGCCCCAGCATTTT

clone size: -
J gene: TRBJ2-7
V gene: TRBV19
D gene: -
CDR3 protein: CASAGQNSYEQYF
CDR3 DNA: TGTGCCAGTGCGGGACAGAACTCCTACGAGCAGTACTTC

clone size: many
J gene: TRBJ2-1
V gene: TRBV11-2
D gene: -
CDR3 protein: CASSLTLNEQFF
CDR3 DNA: TGTGCCAGCAGCTTAACCTTGAATGAGCAGTTCTTC

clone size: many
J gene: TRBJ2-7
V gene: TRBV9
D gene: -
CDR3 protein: CASGGDSYEQYF
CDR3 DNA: TGTGCCAGCGGGGGAGATTCCTACGAGCAGTACTTC

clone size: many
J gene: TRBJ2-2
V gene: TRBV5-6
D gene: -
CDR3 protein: CASSFIANTGELFF
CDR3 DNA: TGTGCCAGCAGCTTTATCGCGAACACCGGGGAGCTGTTTTTT

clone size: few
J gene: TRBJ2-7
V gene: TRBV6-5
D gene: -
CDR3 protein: CASSYPAGEDIGEQYF
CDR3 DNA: TGTGCCAGCAGTTACCCGGCAGGGGAAGACATCGGCGAGCAGTACTTC

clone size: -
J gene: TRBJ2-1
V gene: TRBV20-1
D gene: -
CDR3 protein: CSARDLENEQFF
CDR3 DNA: TGCAGTGCTAGAGATCTGGAGAATGAGCAGTTCTTC

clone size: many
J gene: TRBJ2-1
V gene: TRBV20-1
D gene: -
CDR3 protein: CSARDREIDSYNEQFF
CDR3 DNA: TGCAGTGCTAGAGATCGCGAGATTGACTCCTACAATGAGCAGTTCTTC

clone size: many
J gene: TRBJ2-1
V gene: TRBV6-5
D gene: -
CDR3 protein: CASSYSVDTGYNEQFF
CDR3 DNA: TGTGCCAGCAGTTACTCAGTCGATACAGGGTACAATGAGCAGTTCTTC

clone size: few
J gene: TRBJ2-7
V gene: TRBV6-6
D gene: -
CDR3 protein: CASGDTAWEQYF
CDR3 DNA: TGTGCCAGCGGCGACACCGCCTGGGAGCAGTACTTC

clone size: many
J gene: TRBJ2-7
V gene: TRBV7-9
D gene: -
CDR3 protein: CASSSERAVYEQYF
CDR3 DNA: TGTGCCAGCAGCTCCGAAAGAGCAGTCTACGAGCAGTACTTC

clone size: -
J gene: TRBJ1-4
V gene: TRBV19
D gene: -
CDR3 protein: CARPGKASTNEKLFF
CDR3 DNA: TGTGCCAGGCCAGGGAAGGCTTCAACTAATGAAAAACTGTTTTTT

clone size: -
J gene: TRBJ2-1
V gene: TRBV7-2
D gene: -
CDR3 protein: CASSSTGVVNEQFF
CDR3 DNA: TGTGCCAGCAGCTCGACGGGAGTTGTCAATGAGCAGTTCTTC

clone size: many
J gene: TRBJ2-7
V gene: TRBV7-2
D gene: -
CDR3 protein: CASSLVGPFSYEQYF
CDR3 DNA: TGTGCCAGCAGCTTAGTGGGGCCCTTCTCCTACGAGCAGTACTTC

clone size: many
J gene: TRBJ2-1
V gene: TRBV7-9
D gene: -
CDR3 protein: CASSPLSHEQFF
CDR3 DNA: TGTGCCAGCAGCCCCCTCAGCCATGAGCAGTTCTTC

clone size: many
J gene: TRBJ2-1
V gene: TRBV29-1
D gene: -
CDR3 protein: CSVEDHRVVEQFF
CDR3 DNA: TGCAGCGTTGAAGATCACAGGGTAGTCGAGCAGTTCTTC

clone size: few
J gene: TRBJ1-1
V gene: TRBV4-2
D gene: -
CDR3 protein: CASSPNKGTEAFF
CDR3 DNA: TGTGCCAGCAGCCCGAATAAGGGCACTGAAGCTTTCTTT

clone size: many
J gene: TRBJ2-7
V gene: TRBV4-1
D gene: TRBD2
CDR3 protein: CASSLHSGVNYEQYF
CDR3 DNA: TGCGCCAGCAGCCTTCATAGCGGGGTCAACTACGAGCAGTACTTC

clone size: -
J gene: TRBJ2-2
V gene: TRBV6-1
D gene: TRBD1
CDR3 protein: CASSKTTGEAGELFF
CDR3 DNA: TGTGCCAGCAGTAAAACGACAGGGGAGGCCGGGGAGCTGTTTTTT

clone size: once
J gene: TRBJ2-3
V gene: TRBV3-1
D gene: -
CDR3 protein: CASTQVETNREQNTQYF
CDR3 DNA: TGTGCCAGCACCCAAGTAGAGACCAACAGGGAGCAAAATACGCAGTATTTT

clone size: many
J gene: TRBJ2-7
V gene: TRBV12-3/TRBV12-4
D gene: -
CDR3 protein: CASRIRRGGYEQYF
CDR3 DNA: TGTGCCAGCAGGATAAGGAGGGGAGGCTACGAGCAGTACTTC

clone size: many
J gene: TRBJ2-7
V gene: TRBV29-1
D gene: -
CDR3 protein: CSVVDGYYEQYF
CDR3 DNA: TGCAGCGTTGTCGACGGATACTACGAGCAGTACTTC

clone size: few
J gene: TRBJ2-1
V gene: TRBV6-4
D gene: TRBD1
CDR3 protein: CASSDSGTGGNEQFF
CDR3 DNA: TGTGCCAGCAGTGACTCCGGGACAGGGGGCAATGAGCAGTTCTTC

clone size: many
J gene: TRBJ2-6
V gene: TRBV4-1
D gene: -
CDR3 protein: CASSQVFSGANVLTF
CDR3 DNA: TGCGCCAGCAGCCAGGTTTTCTCTGGGGCCAACGTCCTGACTTTC

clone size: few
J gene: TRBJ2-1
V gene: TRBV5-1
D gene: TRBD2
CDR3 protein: CASSPGLAGVMYEQFF
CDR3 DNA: TGCGCCAGCAGCCCCGGACTAGCGGGAGTTATGTATGAGCAGTTCTTC

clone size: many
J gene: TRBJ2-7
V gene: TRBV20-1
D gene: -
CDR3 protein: CSATGKESYEQYF
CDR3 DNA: TGCAGTGCCACGGGCAAGGAGTCCTACGAGCAGTACTTC

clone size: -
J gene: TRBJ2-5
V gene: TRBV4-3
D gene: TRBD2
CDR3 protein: CASSQDRNLAGEETQYF
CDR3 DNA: TGCGCCAGCAGCCAAGATCGGAACCTAGCGGGTGAAGAGACCCAGTACTTC

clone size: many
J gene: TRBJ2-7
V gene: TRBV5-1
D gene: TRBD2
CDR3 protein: CASSLVPSGRSYEQYF
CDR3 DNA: TGCGCCAGCAGCTTGGTTCCTAGCGGGAGGTCCTACGAGCAGTACTTC

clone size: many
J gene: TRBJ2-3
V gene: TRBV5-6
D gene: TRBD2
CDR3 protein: CASSLAGGRTDTQYF
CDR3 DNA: TGTGCCAGCAGCCTAGCGGGGGGACGCACAGATACGCAGTATTTT

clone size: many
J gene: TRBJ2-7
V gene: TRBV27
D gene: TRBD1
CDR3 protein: CASSSPGQSSYEQYF
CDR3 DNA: TGTGCCAGCAGTTCGCCGGGACAGAGCTCCTACGAGCAGTACTTC

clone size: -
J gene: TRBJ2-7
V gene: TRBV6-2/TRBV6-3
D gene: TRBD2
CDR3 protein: CASSLQGSGLVYEQYF
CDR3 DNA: TGTGCCAGCAGTCTCCAAGGTTCGGGACTAGTCTACGAGCAGTACTTC

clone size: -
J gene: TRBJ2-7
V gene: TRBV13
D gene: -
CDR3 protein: CASSSRVSVDEQYF
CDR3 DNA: TGTGCCAGCAGCTCCAGGGTTTCGGTCGACGAGCAGTACTTC

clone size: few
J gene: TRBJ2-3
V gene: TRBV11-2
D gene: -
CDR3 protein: CASSLDFAGALTDTQYF
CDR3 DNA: TGTGCCAGCAGCTTAGATTTCGCCGGGGCCCTCACAGATACGCAGTATTTT

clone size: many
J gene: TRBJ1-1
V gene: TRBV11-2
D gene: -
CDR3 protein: CASSLGRLEAFF
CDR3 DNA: TGTGCCAGCAGCTTAGGGCGGCTTGAAGCTTTCTTT

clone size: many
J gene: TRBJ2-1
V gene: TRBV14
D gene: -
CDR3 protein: CASSQDPTRRNEQFF
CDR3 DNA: TGTGCCAGCAGCCAAGACCCGACAAGGCGCAATGAGCAGTTCTTC

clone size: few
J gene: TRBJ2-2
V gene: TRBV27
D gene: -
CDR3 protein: CASSQYGELFF
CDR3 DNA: TGTGCCAGCAGTCAATACGGGGAGCTGTTTTTT

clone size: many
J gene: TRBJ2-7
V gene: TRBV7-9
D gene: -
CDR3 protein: CASRSTAKYEQYF
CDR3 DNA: TGTGCCAGCAGGTCGACAGCAAAATACGAGCAGTACTTC

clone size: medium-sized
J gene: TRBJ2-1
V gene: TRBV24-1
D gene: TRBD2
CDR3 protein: CATSDGTSEYNEQFF
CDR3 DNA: TGTGCCACCAGTGATGGGACTAGCGAATACAATGAGCAGTTCTTC

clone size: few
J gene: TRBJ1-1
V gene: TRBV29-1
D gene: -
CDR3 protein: CSVAPQMNTEAFF
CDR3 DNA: TGCAGCGTTGCCCCTCAAATGAACACTGAAGCTTTCTTT

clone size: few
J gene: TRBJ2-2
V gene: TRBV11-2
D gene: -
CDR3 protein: CASSLARGYTGELFF
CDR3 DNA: TGTGCCAGCAGCTTAGCCAGGGGTTACACCGGGGAGCTGTTTTTT

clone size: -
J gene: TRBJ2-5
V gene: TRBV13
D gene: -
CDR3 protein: CASSQLSGAETQYF
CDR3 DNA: TGTGCCAGCAGCCAGCTATCGGGGGCGGAGACCCAGTACTTC

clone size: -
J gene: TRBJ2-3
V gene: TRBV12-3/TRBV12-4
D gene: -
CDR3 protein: CASSLWVGATDTQYF
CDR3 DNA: TGTGCCAGCAGTTTATGGGTAGGGGCCACAGATACGCAGTATTTT

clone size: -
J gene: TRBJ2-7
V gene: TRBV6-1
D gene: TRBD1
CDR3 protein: CASSEIVQGPYEQYF
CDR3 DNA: TGTGCCAGCAGTGAAATAGTACAGGGGCCCTACGAGCAGTACTTC

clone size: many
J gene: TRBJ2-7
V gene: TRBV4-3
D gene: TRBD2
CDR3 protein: CASSQGVRTSGTYEQYF
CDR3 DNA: TGCGCCAGCAGCCAAGGGGTCCGGACTAGCGGGACCTACGAGCAGTACTTC